This T cell receptor (beta chain) stems from a study of a mutant IDH1 vaccine in newly diagnosed glioma. Study-level information: Former treatment meant radiotherapy, temozolomide, or both; the majority had gotten both. The timing of visit V12 was week 35, and that of visit V13 was week 47. Study-wide results and limits: Immune responses induced by the vaccine were seen in 93.3% of patients, spanning multiple MHC alleles.

Comment on this clone: Its antigen is still unknown.

The germline V and J ends were trimmed by 6 bases and 8 bases, with 16 bases remaining between them. The CDR3 covers 13 residues. Germline assignment: CDR1 MGHDK and CDR2 SYGVNS. Measured with immunoSEQ multiplex PCR; TCRdb has only the in-frame clones, and not every one. The repertoire holds approximately 60,000 clones, with about 86% as singletons. Time point specified: week 35, safety follow-up. One vaccine dose held 300 ug of mutant IDH1 20-mer peptide and came with topical imiquimod. Eight vaccine injections were given to patients in weeks 1, 3, 5, 7, 11, 15, 19 and 23. This sequence was found in a man aged 35-49 years with glioma. The material sequenced was PBMCs, taken from a glioma patient whose treatment included an IDH1 peptide vaccine. This rearrangement joins TRBV25-1 to TRBJ1-2; no reliable D call. As DNA, the CDR3 is TGTGCCAGCAGCCATAAGGACCCTTGGGGCTACACCTTC. Translating it yields CASSHKDPWGYTF.